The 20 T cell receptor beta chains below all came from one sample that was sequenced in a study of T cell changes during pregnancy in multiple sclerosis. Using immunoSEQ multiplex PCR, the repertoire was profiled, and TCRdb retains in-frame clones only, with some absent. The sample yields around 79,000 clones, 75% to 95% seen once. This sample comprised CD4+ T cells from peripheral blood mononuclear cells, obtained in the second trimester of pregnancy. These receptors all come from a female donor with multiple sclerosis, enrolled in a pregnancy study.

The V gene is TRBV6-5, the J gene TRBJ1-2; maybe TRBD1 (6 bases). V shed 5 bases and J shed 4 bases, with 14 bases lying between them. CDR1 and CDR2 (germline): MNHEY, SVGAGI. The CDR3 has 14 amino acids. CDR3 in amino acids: CASSAVRGVYGYTF. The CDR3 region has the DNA TGTGCCAGCAGTGCGGTCAGGGGTGTCTATGGCTACACCTTC.

The CDR3 DNA reads as TGTGCCAGCAGCTTAGTTCGTCTGCCTAGCGGGGGATACAATGAGCAGTTCTTC. Its protein is CASSLVRLPSGGYNEQFF. The genes are TRBV7-2 and TRBJ2-1; 10 bases fit TRBD2. CDR3 length equals 18 residues. After removal of 1 base from V and 4 bases from J, the junction contained 10 bases not matched to a gene. Germline V gives CDR1 SGHTA, CDR2 FQGNSA.

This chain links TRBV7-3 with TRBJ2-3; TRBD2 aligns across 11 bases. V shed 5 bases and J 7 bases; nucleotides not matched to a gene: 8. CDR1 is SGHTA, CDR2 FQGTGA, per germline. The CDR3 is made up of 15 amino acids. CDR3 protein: CASSLWATSGNTQYF. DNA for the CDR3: TGTGCCAGCAGCCTATGGGCGACTAGCGGGAATACGCAGTATTTT.

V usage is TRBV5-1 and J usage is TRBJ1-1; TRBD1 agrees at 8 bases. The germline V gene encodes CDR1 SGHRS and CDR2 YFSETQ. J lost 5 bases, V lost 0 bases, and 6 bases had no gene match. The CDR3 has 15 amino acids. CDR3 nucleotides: TGCGCCAGCAGCTTGGCCTACAGGGGGTCGACTGAAGCTTTCTTT. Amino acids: CASSLAYRGSTEAFF.

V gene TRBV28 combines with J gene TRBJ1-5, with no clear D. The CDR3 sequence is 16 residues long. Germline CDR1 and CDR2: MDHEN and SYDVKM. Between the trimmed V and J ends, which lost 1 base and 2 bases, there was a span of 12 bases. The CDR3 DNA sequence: TGTGCCAGCAGTTTATTGTCGGGTTTGGGCAATCAGCCCCAGCATTTT. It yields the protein CASSLLSGLGNQPQHF.

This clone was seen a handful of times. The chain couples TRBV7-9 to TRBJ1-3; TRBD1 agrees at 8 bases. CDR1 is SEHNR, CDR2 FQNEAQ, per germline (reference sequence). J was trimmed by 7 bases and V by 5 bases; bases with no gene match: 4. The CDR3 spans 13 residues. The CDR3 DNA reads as TGTGCCAGCAGCCCCCGACAGGGGAACACCATATATTTT. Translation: CASSPRQGNTIYF.

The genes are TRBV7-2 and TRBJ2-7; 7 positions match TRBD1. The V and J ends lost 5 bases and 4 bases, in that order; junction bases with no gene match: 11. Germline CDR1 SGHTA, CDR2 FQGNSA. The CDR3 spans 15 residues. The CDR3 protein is CASSITGTVSYEQYF. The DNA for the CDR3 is TGTGCCAGCAGCATTACCGGGACAGTTTCGTACGAGCAGTACTTC.

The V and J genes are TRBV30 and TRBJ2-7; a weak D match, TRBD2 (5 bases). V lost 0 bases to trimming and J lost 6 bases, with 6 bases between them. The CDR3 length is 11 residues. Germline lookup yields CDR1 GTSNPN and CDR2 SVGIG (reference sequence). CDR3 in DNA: TGTGCCTGGAGTGTCGGGATCGAGCAGTACTTC. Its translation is CAWSVGIEQYF. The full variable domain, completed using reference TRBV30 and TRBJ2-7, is SQTIHQWPATLVQPVGSPLSLECTVEGTSNPNLYWYRQAAGRGLQLLFYSVGIGQISSEVPQNLSASRPQDRQFILSSKKLLLSDSGFYLCAWSVGIEQYFGPGTRLTVT.

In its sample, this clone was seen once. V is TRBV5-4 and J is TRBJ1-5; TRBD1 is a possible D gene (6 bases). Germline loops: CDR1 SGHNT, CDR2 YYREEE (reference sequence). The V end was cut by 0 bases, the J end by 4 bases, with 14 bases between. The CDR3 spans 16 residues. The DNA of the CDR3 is TGTGCCAGCAGCTTGGGGGGAGCGGACAGAAATCAGCCCCAGCATTTT. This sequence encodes CASSLGGADRNQPQHF.

CDR3 amino acids: CATSRLGLAGGPDEQFF. As DNA, the CDR3 is TGTGCCACCAGCAGATTGGGACTAGCGGGAGGGCCCGATGAGCAGTTCTTC. The chain couples TRBV15 to TRBJ2-1; 16 positions agree with TRBD2. The germline V gene encodes CDR1 LNHNV and CDR2 YYDKDF (reference sequence). The trim removed 2 bases at V and 8 bases at J, leaving 6 bases unmatched. The CDR3 runs 17 residues. The full variable domain, in which reference TRBV15 and TRBJ2-1 provide the parts outside the CDR3, is DAMVIQNPRYQVTQFGKPVTLSCSQTLNHNVMYWYQQKSSQAPKLLFHYYDKDFNNEADTPDNFQSRRPNTSFCFLDIRSPGLGDTAMYLCATSRLGLAGGPDEQFFGPGTRLTVL.

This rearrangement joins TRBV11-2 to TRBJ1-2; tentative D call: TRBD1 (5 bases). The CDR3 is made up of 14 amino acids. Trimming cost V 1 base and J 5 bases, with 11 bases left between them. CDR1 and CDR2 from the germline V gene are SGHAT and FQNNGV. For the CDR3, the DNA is TGTGCCAGCAGCTTAGTGGACGGGGGATATGGCTACACCTTC. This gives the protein CASSLVDGGYGYTF.

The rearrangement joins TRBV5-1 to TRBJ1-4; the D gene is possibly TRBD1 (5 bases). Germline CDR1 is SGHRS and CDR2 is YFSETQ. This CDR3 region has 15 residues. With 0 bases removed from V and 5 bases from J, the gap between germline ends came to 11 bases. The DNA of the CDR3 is TGCGCCAGCAGCTTGGGCGGGACCTCAAATGAAAAACTGTTTTTT. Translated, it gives CASSLGGTSNEKLFF.

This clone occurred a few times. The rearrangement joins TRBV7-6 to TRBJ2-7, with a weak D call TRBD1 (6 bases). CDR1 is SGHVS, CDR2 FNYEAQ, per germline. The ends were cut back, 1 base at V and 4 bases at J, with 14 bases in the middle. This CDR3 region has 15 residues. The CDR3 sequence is CASSLDTGTRYEQYF. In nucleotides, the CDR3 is TGTGCCAGCAGCTTAGACACCGGGACACGGTACGAGCAGTACTTC.

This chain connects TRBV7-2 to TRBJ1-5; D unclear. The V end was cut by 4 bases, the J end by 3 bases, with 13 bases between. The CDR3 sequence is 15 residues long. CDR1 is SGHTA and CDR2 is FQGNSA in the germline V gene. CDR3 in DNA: TGTGCCAGCAGCTCCATGGACTTGCCCAATCAGCCCCAGCATTTT. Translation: CASSSMDLPNQPQHF.

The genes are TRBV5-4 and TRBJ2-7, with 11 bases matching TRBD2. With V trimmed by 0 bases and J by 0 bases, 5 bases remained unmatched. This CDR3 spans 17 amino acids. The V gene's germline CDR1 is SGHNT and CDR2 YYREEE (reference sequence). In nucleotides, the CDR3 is TGTGCCAGCAGCTTGGGGACTAGCGGGCACCTCTCCTACGAGCAGTACTTC. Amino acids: CASSLGTSGHLSYEQYF.

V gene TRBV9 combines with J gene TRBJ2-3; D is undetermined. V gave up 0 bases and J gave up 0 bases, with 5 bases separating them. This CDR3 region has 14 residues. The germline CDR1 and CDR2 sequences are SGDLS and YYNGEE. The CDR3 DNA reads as TGTGCCAGCAGCGTAGATAGCAGCACAGATACGCAGTATTTT. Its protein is CASSVDSSTDTQYF.

The CDR3: CASRSPSSYNEQFF. CDR3 DNA: TGTGCCAGTAGGAGTCCTAGCTCCTACAATGAGCAGTTCTTC. This chain uses TRBV19 with TRBJ2-1; D gene ambiguous. CDR1 is LNHDA, CDR2 SQIVND, per germline (reference sequence). The length of the CDR3 is 14 residues. V lost 6 bases to trimming and J lost 0 bases, with 9 bases between them.

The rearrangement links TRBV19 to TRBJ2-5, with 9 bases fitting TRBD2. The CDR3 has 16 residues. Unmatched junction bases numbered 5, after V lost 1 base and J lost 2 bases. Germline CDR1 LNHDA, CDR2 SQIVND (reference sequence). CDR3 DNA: TGTGCCAGTAGTATAGCTGGCGGGGGGGGGCAAGAGACCCAGTACTTC. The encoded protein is CASSIAGGGGQETQYF.

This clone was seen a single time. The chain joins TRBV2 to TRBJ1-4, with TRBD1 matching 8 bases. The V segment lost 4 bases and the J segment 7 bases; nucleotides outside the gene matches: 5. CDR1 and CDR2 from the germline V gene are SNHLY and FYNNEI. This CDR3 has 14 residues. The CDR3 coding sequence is TGTGCCAGCAGTGTTCGGGACAGGAGTGAAAAACTGTTTTTT. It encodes CASSVRDRSEKLFF.

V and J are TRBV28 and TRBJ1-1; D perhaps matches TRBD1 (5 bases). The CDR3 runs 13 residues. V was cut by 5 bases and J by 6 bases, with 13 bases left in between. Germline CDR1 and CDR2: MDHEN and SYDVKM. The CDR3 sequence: CASSPAGVAEAFF. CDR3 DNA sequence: TGTGCCAGCAGTCCGGCGGGGGTCGCTGAAGCTTTCTTT.